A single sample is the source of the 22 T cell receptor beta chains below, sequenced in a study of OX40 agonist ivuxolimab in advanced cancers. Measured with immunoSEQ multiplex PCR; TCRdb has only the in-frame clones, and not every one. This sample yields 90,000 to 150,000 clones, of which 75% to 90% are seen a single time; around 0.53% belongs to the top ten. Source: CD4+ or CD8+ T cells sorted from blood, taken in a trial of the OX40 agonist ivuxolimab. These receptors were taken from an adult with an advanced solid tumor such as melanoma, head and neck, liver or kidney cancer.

The CDR3 protein is CASSESQGSKEAFF. DNA of the CDR3: TGCGCCAGCAGTGAGTCCCAGGGGTCCAAAGAGGCTTTCTTT. The V and J genes are TRBV10-1 and TRBJ1-1; a weak D match, TRBD1 (6 bases). The germline CDR1 and CDR2 sequences are WNHNN and SYGVQD (reference sequence). The CDR3 is 14 residues long. Trimming left V 0 bases short and J 11 bases short, with 16 bases between.

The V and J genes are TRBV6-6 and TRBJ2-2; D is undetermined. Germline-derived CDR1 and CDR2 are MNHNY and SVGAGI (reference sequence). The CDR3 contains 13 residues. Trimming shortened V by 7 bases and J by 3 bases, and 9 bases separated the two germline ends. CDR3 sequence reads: CASIIQHTGELFF. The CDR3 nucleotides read TGTGCCAGCATCATACAGCACACCGGGGAGCTGTTTTTT.

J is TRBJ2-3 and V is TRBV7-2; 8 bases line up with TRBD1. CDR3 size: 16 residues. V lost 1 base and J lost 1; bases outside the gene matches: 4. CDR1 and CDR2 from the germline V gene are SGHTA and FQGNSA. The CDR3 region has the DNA TGTGCCAGCAGCTTAGTGACAGGGGTGGGCACAGATACGCAGTATTTT. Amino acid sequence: CASSLVTGVGTDTQYF.

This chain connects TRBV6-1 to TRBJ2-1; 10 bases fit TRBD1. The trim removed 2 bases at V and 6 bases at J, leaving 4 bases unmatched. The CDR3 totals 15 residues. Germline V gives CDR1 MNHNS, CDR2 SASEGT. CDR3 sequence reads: CASSETGQGGNEQFF. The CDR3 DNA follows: TGTGCCAGCAGTGAAACAGGACAGGGGGGCAATGAGCAGTTCTTC.

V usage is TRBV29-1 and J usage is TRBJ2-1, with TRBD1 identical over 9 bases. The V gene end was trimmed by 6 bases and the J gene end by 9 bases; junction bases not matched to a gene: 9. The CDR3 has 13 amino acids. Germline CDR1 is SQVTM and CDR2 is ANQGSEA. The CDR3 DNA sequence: TGCAGCGTGGATGGACAGGGGAGGTTTGAGCAGTTCTTC. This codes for CSVDGQGRFEQFF.

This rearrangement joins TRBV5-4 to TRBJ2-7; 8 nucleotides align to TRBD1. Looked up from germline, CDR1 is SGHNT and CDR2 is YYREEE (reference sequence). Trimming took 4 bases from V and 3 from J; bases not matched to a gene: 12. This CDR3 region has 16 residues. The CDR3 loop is CASSPPPGTGDYEQYF. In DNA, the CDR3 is TGTGCCAGCAGCCCCCCCCCGGGGACAGGAGACTACGAGCAGTACTTC.

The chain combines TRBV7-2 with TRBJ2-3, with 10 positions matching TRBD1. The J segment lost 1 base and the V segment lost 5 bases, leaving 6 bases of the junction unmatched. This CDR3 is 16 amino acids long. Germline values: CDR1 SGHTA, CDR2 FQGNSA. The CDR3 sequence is CASSPTGGFGTDTQYF. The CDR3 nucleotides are TGTGCCAGCAGCCCGACAGGGGGCTTTGGCACAGATACGCAGTATTTT. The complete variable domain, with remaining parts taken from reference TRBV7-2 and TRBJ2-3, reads GAGVSQSPSNKVTEKGKDVELRCDPISGHTALYWYRQSLGQGLEFLIYFQGNSAPDKSGLPSDRFSAERTGGSVSTLTIQRTQQEDSAVYLCASSPTGGFGTDTQYFGPGTRLTVL.

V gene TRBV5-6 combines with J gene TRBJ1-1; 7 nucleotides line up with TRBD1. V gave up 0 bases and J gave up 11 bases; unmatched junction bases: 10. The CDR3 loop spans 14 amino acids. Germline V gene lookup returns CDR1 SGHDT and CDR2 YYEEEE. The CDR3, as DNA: TGTGCCAGCAGCTTGGTAGACAGGGAATTATTGGCTTTCTTT. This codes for CASSLVDRELLAFF.

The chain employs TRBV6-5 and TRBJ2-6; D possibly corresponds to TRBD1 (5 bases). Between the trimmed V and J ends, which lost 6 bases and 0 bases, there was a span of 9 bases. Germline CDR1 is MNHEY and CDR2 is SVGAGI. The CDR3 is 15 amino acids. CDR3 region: CASRDTISGANVLTF. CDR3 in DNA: TGTGCCAGCAGGGACACTATCTCTGGGGCCAACGTCCTGACTTTC.

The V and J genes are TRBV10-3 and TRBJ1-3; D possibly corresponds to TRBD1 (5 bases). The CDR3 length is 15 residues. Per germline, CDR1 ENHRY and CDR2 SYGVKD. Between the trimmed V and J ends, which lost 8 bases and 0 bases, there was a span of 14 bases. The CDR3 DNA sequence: TGTGCCATCTCGGCAGGGCCCGACTCTGGAAACACCATATATTTT. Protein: CAISAGPDSGNTIYF.

The CDR3 DNA reads TGTGCCAGCAGCTCCATACAGGGGGCTGCCGGCTACACCTTC. Its translation: CASSSIQGAAGYTF. V is TRBV11-2 and J is TRBJ1-2; 9 nucleotides match TRBD1. Losses at the gene ends were 4 bases for V and 8 bases for J; bases not matched to a gene: 8. Germline V gene sequence: CDR1 SGHAT, CDR2 FQNNGV. The CDR3 sequence is 14 residues long.

The CDR3 protein is CASSQLPGGPRHF. CDR3 nucleotides: TGCGCCAGCAGCCAACTCCCGGGCGGCCCTAGACATTTT. V usage is TRBV4-1 and J usage is TRBJ1-5, with D unresolved. Germline assignment: CDR1 MGHRA and CDR2 YSYEKL. This CDR3 comprises 13 residues. Trimming pared 2 bases from V and 16 bases from J, leaving 18 bases between.

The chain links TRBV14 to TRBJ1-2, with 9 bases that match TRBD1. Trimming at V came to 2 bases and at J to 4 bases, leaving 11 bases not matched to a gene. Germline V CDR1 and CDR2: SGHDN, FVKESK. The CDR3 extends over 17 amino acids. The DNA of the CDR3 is TGTGCCAGCAGCCAATCCACCGGGACAGGGAGTTTCTATGGCTACACCTTC. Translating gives CASSQSTGTGSFYGYTF.

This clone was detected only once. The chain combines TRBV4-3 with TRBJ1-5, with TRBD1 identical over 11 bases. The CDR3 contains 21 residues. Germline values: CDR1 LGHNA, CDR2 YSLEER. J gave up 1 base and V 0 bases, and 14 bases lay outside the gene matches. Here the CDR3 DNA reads TGCGCCAGCAGCCAAGAAGTTGAAGGACAGGGGGCTGTAGGGAGCAATCAGCCCCAGCATTTT. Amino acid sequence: CASSQEVEGQGAVGSNQPQHF.

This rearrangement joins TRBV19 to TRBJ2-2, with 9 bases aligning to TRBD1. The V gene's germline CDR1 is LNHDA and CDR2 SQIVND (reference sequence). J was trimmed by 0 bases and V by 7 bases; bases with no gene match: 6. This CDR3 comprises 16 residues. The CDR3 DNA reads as TGTGCCAGTACCAAGACAGGGGGGGCGAACACCGGGGAGCTGTTTTTT. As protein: CASTKTGGANTGELFF.

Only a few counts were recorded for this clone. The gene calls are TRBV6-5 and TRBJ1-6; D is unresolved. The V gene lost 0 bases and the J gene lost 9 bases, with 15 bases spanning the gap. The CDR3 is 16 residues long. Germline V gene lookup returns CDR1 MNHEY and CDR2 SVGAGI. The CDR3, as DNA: TGTGCCAGCAGTTACTCGGCGTCGGCCGCGGGTTCACCCCTCCACTTT. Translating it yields CASSYSASAAGSPLHF.

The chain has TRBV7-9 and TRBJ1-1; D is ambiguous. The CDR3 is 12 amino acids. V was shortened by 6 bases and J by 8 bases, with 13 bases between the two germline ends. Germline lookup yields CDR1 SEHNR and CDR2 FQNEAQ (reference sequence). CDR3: CASSFPRAEAFF. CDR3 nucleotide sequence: TGTGCCAGCAGTTTCCCCCGGGCCGAAGCTTTCTTT. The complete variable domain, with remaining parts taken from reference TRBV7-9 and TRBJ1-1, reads DTGVSQNPRHKITKRGQNVTFRCDPISEHNRLYWYRQTLGQGPEFLTYFQNEAQLEKSRLLSDRFSAERPKGSFSTLEIQRTEQGDSAMYLCASSFPRAEAFFGQGTRLTVV.

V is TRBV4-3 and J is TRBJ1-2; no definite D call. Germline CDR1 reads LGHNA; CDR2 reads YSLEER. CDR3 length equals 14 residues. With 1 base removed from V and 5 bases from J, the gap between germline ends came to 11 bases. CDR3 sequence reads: CASSQVRGLYGYTF. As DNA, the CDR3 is TGCGCCAGCAGCCAAGTACGGGGATTATATGGCTACACCTTC.

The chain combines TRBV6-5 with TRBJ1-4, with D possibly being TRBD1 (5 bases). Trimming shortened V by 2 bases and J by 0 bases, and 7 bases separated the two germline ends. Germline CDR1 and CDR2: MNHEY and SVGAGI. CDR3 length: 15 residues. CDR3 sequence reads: CASSYAGTTNEKLFF. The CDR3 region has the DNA TGTGCCAGCAGTTACGCAGGGACAACTAATGAAAAACTGTTTTTT.

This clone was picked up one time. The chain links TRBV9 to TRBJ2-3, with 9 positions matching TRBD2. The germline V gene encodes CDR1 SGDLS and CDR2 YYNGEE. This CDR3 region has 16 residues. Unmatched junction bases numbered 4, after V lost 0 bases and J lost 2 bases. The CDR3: CASSVARGGATDTQYF. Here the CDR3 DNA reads TGTGCCAGCAGCGTAGCGCGCGGGGGGGCCACAGATACGCAGTATTTT.

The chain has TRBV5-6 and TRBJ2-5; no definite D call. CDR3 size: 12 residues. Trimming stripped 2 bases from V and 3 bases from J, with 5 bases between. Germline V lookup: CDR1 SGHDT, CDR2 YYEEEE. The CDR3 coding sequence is TGTGCCAGCAGCTTCCGTAAAGAGACCCAGTACTTC. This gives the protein CASSFRKETQYF.

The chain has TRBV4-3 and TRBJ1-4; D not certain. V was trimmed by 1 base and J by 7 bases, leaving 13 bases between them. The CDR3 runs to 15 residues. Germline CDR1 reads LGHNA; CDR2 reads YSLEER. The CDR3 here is CASSQAHSHGEKLFF. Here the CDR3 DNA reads TGCGCCAGCAGCCAAGCGCACAGTCACGGTGAAAAACTGTTTTTT.